A single sample is the source of the 32 T cell receptor beta chains below, sequenced in a study of blood T cell repertoires in COVID-19. Only in-frame clones appear in the TCRdb table, and some are missing; sequencing was by immunoSEQ multiplex PCR. The sample lists over 200,000 clones, 80% to 90% occurring once. The material sequenced was peripheral blood. Source of these receptors: a middle-aged man who had recovered from COVID-19.

The chain is built from TRBV6-5 and TRBJ1-2; 8 bases agree with TRBD1. This CDR3 contains 13 residues. J lost 4 bases, V lost 6 bases, and 4 bases had no gene match. CDR1 is MNHEY and CDR2 is SVGAGI in the germline V gene. In DNA, the CDR3 is TGTGCCAGCAGGTCGGACAGGGCCTATGGCTACACCTTC. Its translation is CASRSDRAYGYTF.

This chain links TRBV27 with TRBJ2-1, with 7 bases matching TRBD1. Trimming removed 6 bases from V and 8 bases from J; junction bases left unmatched: 7. The CDR3 consists of 13 residues. Germline V CDR1 and CDR2: MNHEY, SMNVEV (reference sequence). CDR3 in amino acids: CASRRQGFYEQFF. The CDR3 bases are TGTGCCAGCAGAAGACAGGGTTTCTATGAGCAGTTCTTC.

J is TRBJ1-3 and V is TRBV21-1. TRBV21-1 is recorded as a pseudogene. The CDR3 has 12 residues. The CDR3 coding sequence is TGTGCCAGCAGTATCTCTGGAAACACCATATATTTT. Translated, it gives CASSISGNTIYF.

The V gene is TRBV13, the J gene TRBJ1-2; D may be TRBD1 (6 bases). Germline CDR1 and CDR2: PRHDT and FYEKMQ (reference sequence). V was pared by 6 bases and J by 2 bases, with 16 bases between. This CDR3 is built from 15 residues. CDR3 residues: CASRNTRTVNYGYTF. CDR3 nucleotide sequence: TGTGCCAGCAGAAATACACGGACAGTAAACTATGGCTACACCTTC.

The V gene is TRBV6-6, the J gene TRBJ1-1; D ambiguous. CDR3 length: 12 residues. Per germline, CDR1 MNHNY and CDR2 SVGAGI (reference sequence). The V and J ends lost 6 bases and 4 bases respectively, with 9 bases between them. The CDR3, as DNA: TGTGCCAGCAGCCCCCATTTCACTGAAGCTTTCTTT. Translating it yields CASSPHFTEAFF.

This chain uses TRBV25-1 with TRBJ2-1; 9 positions match TRBD2. Per the germline V gene, CDR1 is MGHDK and CDR2 is SYGVNS. The CDR3 loop spans 16 amino acids. V dropped 0 bases and J dropped 4; count of bases not matched to a gene: 4. CDR3 loop: CASSEYSSGGYNEQFF. The DNA for the CDR3 is TGTGCCAGCAGTGAATATAGTAGCGGGGGATACAATGAGCAGTTCTTC.

The V and J genes are TRBV6-5 and TRBJ2-7, with TRBD2 as a possible D gene (6 bases). From germline, CDR1 is MNHEY and CDR2 SVGAGI. V lost 0 bases and J lost 2, with 14 bases in between. The CDR3 totals 16 residues. The chain's CDR3 is CASSYSDGSLTYEQYF. The CDR3 region has the DNA TGTGCCAGCAGTTACTCGGACGGGAGCCTTACCTACGAGCAGTACTTC.

The sample holds a few counts of this clone. The chain joins TRBV29-1 to TRBJ2-3; 7 bases map to TRBD2. The germline V gene encodes CDR1 SQVTM and CDR2 ANQGSEA. This CDR3 has 14 residues. Germline trimming cut 1 base from V and 4 bases from J; bases unmatched to any gene: 5. CDR3 sequence reads: CSVEGGRGADTQYF. CDR3 nucleotide sequence: TGCAGCGTTGAAGGGGGCCGGGGGGCAGATACGCAGTATTTT.

The chain links TRBV7-9 to TRBJ2-5; 8 positions match TRBD2. This CDR3 comprises 15 residues. Germline CDR1 is SEHNR and CDR2 is FQNEAQ (reference sequence). The V gene end was trimmed by 5 bases and the J gene end by 4 bases; junction bases not matched to a gene: 9. The DNA of the CDR3 is TGTGCCAGCAGCGCCCGGGACGCGGGGGGAGAGACCCAGTACTTC. It codes for CASSARDAGGETQYF.

The chain links TRBV19 to TRBJ2-1, with a possible D match to TRBD1 (6 bases). The CDR3 runs 15 residues. Trimming removed 3 bases from V and 2 bases from J, with 11 bases in between. Germline V gene data show CDR1 as LNHDA and CDR2 as SQIVND (reference sequence). The CDR3 loop reads CASSILKGAYNEQFF. In nucleotides, the CDR3 is TGTGCCAGTAGTATCCTGAAGGGGGCCTACAATGAGCAGTTCTTC.

This clone turned up a few times. The rearrangement links TRBV6-4 to TRBJ2-3; TRBD1 matches 10 bases. Germline V lookup: CDR1 MRHNA, CDR2 SNTAGT. This CDR3 region has 16 residues. The trim removed 2 bases at V and 7 bases at J, leaving 9 bases unmatched. CDR3 in amino acids: CASSDDPGQGPNTQYF. The CDR3 DNA follows: TGTGCCAGCAGTGACGATCCGGGACAGGGGCCTAATACGCAGTATTTT.

To note about this clone: The CDR3 does not close with the conserved phenylalanine or tryptophan, likely indicating a read error. The chain has TRBV20-1 and TRBJ2-4; TRBD1 matches 7 bases. The V gene's germline CDR1 is DFQATT and CDR2 SNEGSKA (reference sequence). The J segment lost 13 bases and the V segment lost 0 bases, leaving 3 bases of the junction unmatched. This CDR3 has 11 residues. The CDR3 protein is CSARDGTAQYL. The CDR3 DNA sequence: TGCAGTGCTAGAGATGGGACAGCCCAGTACTTG.

This sequence joins TRBV4-3 and TRBJ2-2; D unresolved. Germline V gene data show CDR1 as LGHNA and CDR2 as YSLEER. The V end was cut by 3 bases, the J end by 10 bases, with 15 bases between. CDR3 length: 14 residues. CDR3 residues: CASSQTPFRSELFF. The CDR3 DNA sequence: TGCGCCAGCAGCCAGACTCCTTTTAGATCGGAGCTGTTTTTT.

This chain uses TRBV5-8 with TRBJ2-3; 10 positions agree with TRBD1. The CDR3 runs to 17 residues. In germline, CDR1 is SGHTS, CDR2 YDEGEE. Losses at the gene ends were 1 base for V and 2 bases for J; bases not matched to a gene: 7. The CDR3 here is CASSLRLGTGVTDTQYF. Here the CDR3 DNA reads TGTGCCAGCAGCTTGAGGCTCGGGACAGGGGTCACAGATACGCAGTATTTT. Using reference TRBV5-8 and TRBJ2-3 for the parts outside the CDR3, the full variable domain is EAGVTQSPTHLIKTRGQQATLRCSPISGHTSVYWYQQALGLGLQFLLWYDEGEERNRGNFPPRFSGRQFPNYSSELNVNALELEDSALYLCASSLRLGTGVTDTQYFGPGTRLTVL.

The V and J genes are TRBV7-2 and TRBJ2-7; TRBD1 might be the D (5 bases). Germline CDR1 reads SGHTA; CDR2 reads FQGNSA. The CDR3 sequence is 15 residues long. V lost 4 bases and J 4 bases, leaving 17 bases between the germline ends. The CDR3 loop is CASSSRQNPPYEQYF. CDR3 bases: TGTGCCAGCAGCTCTCGACAGAACCCCCCTTACGAGCAGTACTTC.

The V and J genes are TRBV20-1 and TRBJ1-5; 7 bases match TRBD1. From germline, CDR1 is DFQATT and CDR2 SNEGSKA (reference sequence). Trimming cost V 3 bases and J 14 bases; bases outside gene matches: 7. The CDR3 runs 11 residues. This CDR3 reads CSARRQGQEHF. The CDR3 coding sequence is TGCAGTGCTAGGAGACAGGGCCAGGAGCATTTT.

This clone was seen just once. The chain has TRBV7-6 and TRBJ2-7, with D possibly matching TRBD1 (5 bases). The V end lost 0 bases, the J end lost 5 bases, and 20 bases lay between the germline ends. There are 17 residues in the CDR3. The germline V gene has CDR1 SGHVS and CDR2 FNYEAQ. For the CDR3, the DNA is TGTGCCAGCAGCTTAGCCCCTGACAGCGCTGGCATCCACGAGCAGTACTTC. Translation: CASSLAPDSAGIHEQYF.

This chain links TRBV6-5 with TRBJ2-6; no firm D call. CDR3 length equals 14 residues. Germline CDR1 MNHEY, CDR2 SVGAGI. Trimming cost V 7 bases and J 0 bases, with 7 bases left between them. The CDR3 sequence: CASNTVSGANVLTF. As DNA, the CDR3 is TGTGCCAGCAATACTGTCTCTGGGGCCAACGTCCTGACTTTC.

This chain links TRBV27 with TRBJ2-1; 10 bases align to TRBD1. The CDR3 is 18 amino acids. V lost 3 bases and J lost 4; bases outside the gene matches: 12. Germline CDR1 MNHEY, CDR2 SMNVEV (reference sequence). The DNA of the CDR3 is TGTGCCAGCAGTTTCGACAGGGGGCGCGGAGGTATATACAATGAGCAGTTCTTC. This translates into CASSFDRGRGGIYNEQFF.

CDR3 sequence reads: CASSPPLGTGRTGELFF. The CDR3 DNA reads as TGTGCCAGCTCACCACCATTAGGAACAGGGCGAACCGGGGAGCTGTTTTTT. The chain is built from TRBV18 and TRBJ2-2; the D gene is possibly TRBD1 (6 bases). V dropped 0 bases and J dropped 5 bases, with 16 bases sitting between them. The CDR3 has 17 residues. Germline values: CDR1 KGHSH, CDR2 LQKENI.

The rearrangement uses TRBV12-5 and TRBJ2-7, with a possible D match to TRBD2 (5 bases). The length of the CDR3 is 13 residues. CDR1 and CDR2 (germline): LGHNT, FRNRAP. Trimming cost V 6 bases and J 6 bases, with 15 bases left between them. This chain's CDR3 is CASGAETRSEQYF. CDR3 nucleotides: TGTGCTAGTGGGGCTGAAACTAGGAGCGAGCAGTACTTC.

The chain is built from TRBV5-4 and TRBJ2-6, with D perhaps matching TRBD2 (6 bases). CDR3 length: 16 residues. Between the trimmed V and J ends, which lost 4 bases and 0 bases, there was a span of 11 bases. Germline V gene sequence: CDR1 SGHNT, CDR2 YYREEE (reference sequence). The CDR3 coding sequence is TGTGCCAGCAGCCCGGACGGGGGCTCTGGGGCCAACGTCCTGACTTTC. This encodes CASSPDGGSGANVLTF. The full variable domain, in which reference TRBV5-4 and TRBJ2-6 provide the parts outside the CDR3, is ETGVTQSPTHLIKTRGQQVTLRCSSQSGHNTVSWYQQALGQGPQFIFQYYREEENGRGNFPPRFSGLQFPNYSSELNVNALELDDSALYLCASSPDGGSGANVLTFGAGSRLTVL.

CDR3 loop: CAWSVNRVDSPLHF. The DNA for the CDR3 is TGTGCCTGGAGTGTGAACAGGGTAGATTCACCCCTCCACTTT. The chain uses TRBV30 and TRBJ1-6, with a tentative D call TRBD1 (6 bases). The CDR3 runs 14 residues. V was shortened by 0 bases and J by 8 bases, with 11 bases between the two germline ends. Germline V lookup: CDR1 GTSNPN, CDR2 SVGIG (reference sequence).

V is TRBV12-5 and J is TRBJ1-5, with D uncertain. The CDR3 is 13 amino acids. CDR1 is LGHNT, CDR2 FRNRAP, per germline. V lost 7 bases to trimming and J lost 5 bases, with 12 bases between them. CDR3 region: CASAGERDQPQHF. The CDR3 bases are TGTGCTAGTGCAGGTGAGCGGGATCAGCCCCAGCATTTT. The full variable domain, with the rest looked up from reference TRBV12-5 and TRBJ1-5, is DARVTQTPRHKVTEMGQEVTMRCQPILGHNTVFWYRQTMMQGLELLAYFRNRAPLDDSGMPKDRFSAEMPDATLATLKIQPSEPRDSAVYFCASAGERDQPQHFGDGTRLSIL.

The chain employs TRBV10-2 and TRBJ2-3, with D maybe TRBD2 (6 bases). The germline V gene encodes CDR1 WSHSY and CDR2 SAAADI. V gave up 0 bases and J gave up 2 bases, with 12 bases separating them. This CDR3 region has 16 residues. The CDR3 here is CASSESAGPSTDTQYF. The DNA of the CDR3 is TGCGCCAGCAGTGAGTCCGCGGGACCTTCCACAGATACGCAGTATTTT.

The V call is TRBV6-2 or TRBV6-3, the J call TRBJ2-1, with D maybe TRBD1 (5 bases). Germline loops: CDR1 MNHEY, CDR2 SVGEGT. The CDR3 loop spans 14 amino acids. V was trimmed by 1 base and J by 6 bases, leaving 10 bases between them. The CDR3 spells CASSYFQQVNEQFF. The CDR3 coding sequence is TGTGCCAGCAGTTACTTTCAACAGGTCAATGAGCAGTTCTTC.

The V and J genes are TRBV5-1 and TRBJ1-5; 8 bases fit TRBD1. The CDR3 is made up of 16 amino acids. Germline V CDR1 and CDR2: SGHRS, YFSETQ. V was pared by 1 base and J by 4 bases, with 7 bases of the junction left unmatched. The CDR3 DNA is TGCGCCAGCAGCTTGTGGGGACAGGACTCGAATCAGCCCCAGCATTTT. Amino acids: CASSLWGQDSNQPQHF.

V gene TRBV6-5 combines with J gene TRBJ2-2, with TRBD2 matching over 10 bases. CDR3 length: 14 residues. CDR1 and CDR2 from the germline V gene are MNHEY and SVGAGI. After removal of 2 bases from V and 6 bases from J, the junction contained 0 bases not matched to a gene. The CDR3 region has the DNA TGTGCCAGCAGTTACAGCGGGAGGGCCGGGGAGCTGTTTTTT. This encodes CASSYSGRAGELFF.

The J gene is TRBJ2-1, the V gene TRBV5-6, with 9 bases that match TRBD1. V trimming: 3 bases; J trimming: 8 bases; junction bases outside the gene matches: 9. The germline gives CDR1 SGHDT, CDR2 YYEEEE. This CDR3 spans 15 amino acids. Here the CDR3 DNA reads TGTGCCAGCAGCTCGGGACAGGGAAATTTCGATGAGCAGTTCTTC. Protein product: CASSSGQGNFDEQFF.

This clone has a single count. Germline and junction disagree at one end, which may indicate a read error. The CDR3 DNA reads as TGTGCCTGGAGTGACATAGCCGGGGGAAGATTT. Residues: CAWSDIAGGRF. V is TRBV30 and J is TRBJ1-1; TRBD1 is a possible D gene (5 bases). CDR3 length: 11 amino acids. Germline V gene sequence: CDR1 GTSNPN, CDR2 SVGIG (reference sequence).

With regard to this clone: Other DNA sequences in this sample translate to the same CDR3. The CDR3 region has the DNA TGTGCCAGCAGTCGAGGGTACACTGAAGCTTTCTTT. It codes for CASSRGYTEAFF. The chain links TRBV6-2 or TRBV6-3 to TRBJ1-1; no clear D. In germline, CDR1 is MNHEY, CDR2 SVGEGT. The CDR3 has 12 amino acids. Trimming took off 5 bases at V and 3 bases at J, with 7 bases between the two ends.

The genes are TRBV7-6 and TRBJ1-3; TRBD1 matches 11 bases. Trimming removed 2 bases from V and 3 bases from J; junction bases left unmatched: 9. The CDR3 spans 18 residues. Germline-derived CDR1 and CDR2 are SGHVS and FNYEAQ. This CDR3 reads CASSLLGQGALVGNTIYF. The CDR3 coding sequence is TGTGCCAGCAGCTTATTAGGACAGGGGGCTTTGGTTGGAAACACCATATATTTT.